This T cell receptor beta chain derives from a study of OX40 agonist ivuxolimab in advanced cancers. At the level of the study: Dose-escalation patients' cancers were hepatocellular carcinoma, melanoma, renal cell or head and neck cancer. Eligibility rules accepted prior anti-PD-1, anti-PD-L1 or anti-CTLA-4 therapy, and approximately 40% had some.

V lost 4 bases and J lost 1, with 19 bases in between. The CDR3 totals 17 residues. CDR1 and CDR2 from the germline V gene are SGHKS and YYEKEE (reference sequence). Study-level results: It was also the case that some nonresponders had low normalized T-cell clonal expansion.

Autoimmune disease history or systemic immunosuppression led to patient exclusion. Assay used: immunoSEQ multiplex PCR; TCRdb lists only in-frame clones, some missing. The sample has just under 75,000 clones; roughly 90% are singletons. For this clone: Its target is not known.

The sample was CD4+ or CD8+ T cells sorted from blood, taken in a trial of the OX40 agonist ivuxolimab. This chain links TRBV5-5 with TRBJ2-3, with D perhaps TRBD2 (6 bases). The receptor's source is an adult with an advanced solid tumor such as melanoma, head and neck, liver or kidney cancer. CDR3 protein: CASSMGIGDWGTDTQYF. CDR3 coding DNA: TGTGCCAGCAGCATGGGGATAGGGGACTGGGGCACAGATACGCAGTATTTT.